Included here is one T cell receptor (beta chain) sequence, with context. Its antigen remains undetermined. Qualities for individual bases were not recorded, and no much larger clone is one base off. The data belong to a study of vaccination and CD4 T cells after COVID-19 (dated 2022 in TCRdb). General notes on the study: The convalescent cohort comprised six males and four females, including two Hispanic individuals, seven Caucasians, two Asians and one multiracial person. Participants received two doses of either the Pfizer-BioNTech BNT162b2 vaccine (n=8) or the Moderna mRNA-1273 vaccine (n=2). Post-COVID blood samples were collected from convalescent patients a median of around 100 days after diagnosis, with a range of roughly 30 to 161 days. Post-vaccine blood samples were taken a median of approximately 70 days after the second vaccine dose, with a range of roughly 14 to 241 days. Culture stimuli were overlapping spike peptide pools from SARS-CoV-2 and from the common cold coronaviruses HCoV-NL63, HCoV-OC43 and HCoV-229E. As controls, cultures received a CEFX viral epitope pool (the positive control), an HIV-1 Nef peptide pool (the negative control), or no peptide at all. In 10 COVID-19 convalescent patients and 4 infection-naive healthy vaccine recipients, researchers compared the spike-specific CD4+ TCR repertoire from before mRNA vaccination with the repertoire from after. In an earlier paper using these donors, memory CD4+ T cell crossreactivity between SARS-CoV-2 and common cold coronavirus spike proteins was assessed at the TCR clonotype level. The research as a whole found: In convalescent patients, nearly all vaccine-specific clones (304 of 307) were found to be mono-reactive for SARS-CoV-2 spike rather than cross-reactive with common cold coronaviruses. The study included relatively few convalescent patients and did not analyze early timepoints after natural infection. Among the post-vaccine SARS-CoV-2-reactive clones in convalescent patients, a median around 90% showed up only after vaccination, which suggests vaccine-specific priming. An increase in the median number of SARS-CoV-2-reactive clonotypes from approximately 21 after infection to 38 after vaccination was observed, but the change was not found to be significant.

The CDR3 runs 13 amino acids, cysteine and phenylalanine included. The sequence is cut down to CDR3 DNA, 39 bases in frame from base 1. The germline V gene supplies CDR1 MNHEY and CDR2 SVGEGT. V is clipped by 5 bases and J by 4 bases, and the sequence between their germline boundaries is 12 bases long. What this sample's treatment or condition label stands for: approximately 9-day PBMC culture with coronavirus spike peptide pools or control peptides (ViraFEST assay). CD4+ T cells from unexposed donors were collected before the COVID-19 pandemic (2011-2018). The study used the ViraFEST assay, which expanded antigen-specific T cells with peptide pools and then identified expanded clonotypes by TCR sequencing. About 2 million PBMCs per well were cultured in IMDM with approximately 5% human AB serum and 8.5 to 10 IU/ml IL-2, plus 10 ug/ml peptide pools. On days 3 and 7, half of the culture medium was replaced with fresh IL-2-containing medium. Once the cells had been in culture for about 10 days, the EasySep CD4+ T cell isolation kit was used to isolate CD4+ T cells by negative selection. Unexposed donor CD4+ T cells were tested for reactivity to SARS-CoV-2 S and N and four common cold coronavirus spike pools, as cell number allowed. Ficoll-Paque Plus gradient centrifugation was used to isolate PBMCs from whole blood, and the isolated PBMCs were then either used fresh or cryopreserved at -140C. In general, triplicate wells were set up for every culture condition. The leukapheresis product for the unexposed donors was obtained through commercial purchase.

The library was produced with PCR. TCR sequencing of DNA from cultured CD4+ T cells used the Oncomine TCR Beta short-read assay at the Johns Hopkins FTIC core. The QIAamp micro DNA kit was used to extract genomic DNA from the cultured CD4+ T cells. Oncomine TCR Beta libraries from cultured CD4+ T cells were pooled using unique dual indexes and sequenced on an Illumina iSeq 100. As for how the authors treated the data: Non-productive sequences were removed, and CDR3s that did not start with C, did not end with F or W, or were shorter than 7 amino acids were discarded. Antigen-specific clonotypes were identified with the MANAFEST web application by comparing peptide-stimulated wells with reference and other culture wells. For a clone to be called positive, the clone needed an FDR below 0.05, an odds ratio above 5, and a productive frequency above 0.1% in at least two of three replicate wells. A clonotype was classed as cross-reactive if the clonotype showed significant expansion both in SARS-CoV-2 spike wells and in at least one common cold coronavirus spike condition. Using R version 3.6.1, CDR3 homology was evaluated through Levenshtein distances (stringdist) along with unrooted phylogenetic trees (ape). Through fastp at Q25 and MiXCR, TCRdb rebuilt clones from the public reads, retaining in-frame beta chains. Duplicate CDR3 protein sequences are folded into a single record with the most common DNA and genes. It is TCRdb's table, rather than the study itself, that gives the V and J calls and clone size. This sample comprises some 5,500 distinct CDR3 sequences, less than 40% of them detected only once. 26% of the sample lies in the top ten.

Here the chain combines TRBV6-2 or TRBV6-3 and TRBJ2-7; the D gene identity is not certain. This TCR was sampled from a human donor in good health. The specimen sequenced was CD4+ T cells from blood, cultured in vitro. The encoded CDR3 is CASSNSAAYEQYF. The bases are TGTGCCAGCAGTAACAGCGCTGCGTACGAGCAGTACTTC.